This T cell receptor (beta chain) was sequenced in a study of T-cell memory formation after mild COVID-19. A note on this clonotype: Its matching antigen is unknown.

Overall study findings and caveats: Some clones that responded turned up in pre-infection memory, which suggests that cross-reactive memory joined in.

One entry per CDR3 protein, called by TCRdb with MiXCR from the 5' RACE reads. The repertoire holds approximately 250,000 distinct CDR3 sequences, over 15% seen once, with 20% to 25% in the top ten. Germline V CDR1 and CDR2: SEHNR, FQNEAQ (reference sequence). This CDR3 is built from 15 residues. V was pared by 3 bases and J by 9 bases, with 10 bases of the junction left unmatched. Material for sequencing was PBMCs or a T cell subset sorted from them (not recorded which). The TCR was taken from a man aged 18 to 29 who had mild COVID-19 (a few samples of this study predate the infection). Cell type and time point are not known. The chain is built from TRBV7-9 and TRBJ2-1; 8 positions match TRBD1. CDR3 sequence (DNA): TGTGCCAGCAGCTTCAGGACAGGGAGGATCGTTGAGCAGTTCTTC. Translating gives CASSFRTGRIVEQFF.